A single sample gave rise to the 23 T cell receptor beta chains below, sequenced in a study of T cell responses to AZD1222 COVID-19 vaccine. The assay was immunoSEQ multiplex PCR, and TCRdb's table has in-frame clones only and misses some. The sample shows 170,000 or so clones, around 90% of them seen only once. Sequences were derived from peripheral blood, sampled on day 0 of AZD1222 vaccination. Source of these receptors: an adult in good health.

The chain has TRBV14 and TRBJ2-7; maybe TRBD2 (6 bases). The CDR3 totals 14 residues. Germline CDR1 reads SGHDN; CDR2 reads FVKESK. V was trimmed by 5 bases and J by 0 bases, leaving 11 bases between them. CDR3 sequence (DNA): TGTGCCAGCAGCAGGGACGGGAGCTCCTACGAGCAGTACTTC. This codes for CASSRDGSSYEQYF. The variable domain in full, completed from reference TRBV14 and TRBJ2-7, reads EAGVTQFPSHSVIEKGQTVTLRCDPISGHDNLYWYRRVMGKEIKFLLHFVKESKQDESGMPNNRFLAERTGGTYSTLKVQPAELEDSGVYFCASSRDGSSYEQYFGPGTRLTVT.

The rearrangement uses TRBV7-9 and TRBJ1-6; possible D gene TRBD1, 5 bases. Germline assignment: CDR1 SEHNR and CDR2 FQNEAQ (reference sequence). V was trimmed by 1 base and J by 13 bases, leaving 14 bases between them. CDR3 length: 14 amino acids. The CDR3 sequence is CASSLERRGGPLHF. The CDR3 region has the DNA TGTGCCAGCAGCTTAGAACGGCGTGGGGGGCCCCTCCACTTT. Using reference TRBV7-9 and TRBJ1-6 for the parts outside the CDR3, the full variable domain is DTGVSQNPRHKITKRGQNVTFRCDPISEHNRLYWYRQTLGQGPEFLTYFQNEAQLEKSRLLSDRFSAERPKGSFSTLEIQRTEQGDSAMYLCASSLERRGGPLHFGNGTRLTVT.

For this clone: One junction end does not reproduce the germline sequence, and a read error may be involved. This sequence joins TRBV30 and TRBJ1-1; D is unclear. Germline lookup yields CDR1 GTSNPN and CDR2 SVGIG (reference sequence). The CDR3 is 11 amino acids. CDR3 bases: TGTGCCTGGACGCGGATAACTGAAGCTTTTTTT. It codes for CAWTRITEAFF.

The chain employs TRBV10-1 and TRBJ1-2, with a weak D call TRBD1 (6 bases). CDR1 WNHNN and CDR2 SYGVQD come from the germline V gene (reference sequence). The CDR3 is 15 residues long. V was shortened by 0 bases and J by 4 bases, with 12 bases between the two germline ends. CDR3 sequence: CASSESRTAGYGYTF. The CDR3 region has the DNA TGCGCCAGCAGTGAGTCTCGGACAGCAGGCTATGGCTACACCTTC.

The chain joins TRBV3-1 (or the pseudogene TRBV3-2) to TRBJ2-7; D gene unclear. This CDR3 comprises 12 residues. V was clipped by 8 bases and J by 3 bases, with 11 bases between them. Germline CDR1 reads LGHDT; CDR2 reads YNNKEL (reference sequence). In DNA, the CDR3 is TGTGCCAGCCGTTTATGGGGCTACGAGCAGTACTTC. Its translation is CASRLWGYEQYF.

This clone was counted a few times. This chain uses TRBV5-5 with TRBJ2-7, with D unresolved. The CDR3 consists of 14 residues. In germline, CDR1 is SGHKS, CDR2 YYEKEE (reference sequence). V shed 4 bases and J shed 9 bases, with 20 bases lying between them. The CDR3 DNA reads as TGTGCCAGCAGCAAGATCCGCGATACGAAGGGGCAGTACTTC. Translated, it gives CASSKIRDTKGQYF. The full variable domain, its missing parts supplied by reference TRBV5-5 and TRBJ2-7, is DAGVTQSPTHLIKTRGQQVTLRCSPISGHKSVSWYQQVLGQGPQFIFQYYEKEERGRGNFPDRFSARQFPNYSSELNVNALLLGDSALYLCASSKIRDTKGQYFGPGTRLTVT.

DNA of the CDR3: TGTGCCAGCAGCTCGCAACAGGAGATTGGGAACATTCAGTACTTC. Translating it yields CASSSQQEIGNIQYF. V gene TRBV7-9 combines with J gene TRBJ2-4; D is possibly TRBD1 (5 bases). Germline lookup yields CDR1 SEHNR and CDR2 FQNEAQ (reference sequence). This CDR3 is 15 amino acids long. The ends were cut back, 4 bases at V and 7 bases at J, with 17 bases in the middle.

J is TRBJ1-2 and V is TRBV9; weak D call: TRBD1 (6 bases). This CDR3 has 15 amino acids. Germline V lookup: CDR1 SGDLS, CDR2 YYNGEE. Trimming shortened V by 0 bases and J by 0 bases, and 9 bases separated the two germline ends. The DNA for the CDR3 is TGTGCCAGCAGCGTAGAACAGGGAGCTAACTATGGCTACACCTTC. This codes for CASSVEQGANYGYTF.

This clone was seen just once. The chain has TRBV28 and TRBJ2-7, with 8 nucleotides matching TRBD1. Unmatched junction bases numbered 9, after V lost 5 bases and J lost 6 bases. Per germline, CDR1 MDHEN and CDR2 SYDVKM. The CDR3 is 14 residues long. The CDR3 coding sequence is TGTGCCAGCAGTAACAGGGGGTATACAAGCGAGCAGTACTTC. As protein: CASSNRGYTSEQYF. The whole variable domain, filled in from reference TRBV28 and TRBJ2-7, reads DVKVTQSSRYLVKRTGEKVFLECVQDMDHENMFWYRQDPGLGLRLIYFSYDVKMKEKGDIPEGYSVSREKKERFSLILESASTNQTSMYLCASSNRGYTSEQYFGPGTRLTVT.

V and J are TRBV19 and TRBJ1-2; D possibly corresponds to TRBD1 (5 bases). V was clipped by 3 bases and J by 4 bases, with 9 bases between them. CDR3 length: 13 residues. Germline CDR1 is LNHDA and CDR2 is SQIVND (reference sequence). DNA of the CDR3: TGTGCCAGTAGTATCGACAGCTTCTATGGCTACACCTTC. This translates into CASSIDSFYGYTF.

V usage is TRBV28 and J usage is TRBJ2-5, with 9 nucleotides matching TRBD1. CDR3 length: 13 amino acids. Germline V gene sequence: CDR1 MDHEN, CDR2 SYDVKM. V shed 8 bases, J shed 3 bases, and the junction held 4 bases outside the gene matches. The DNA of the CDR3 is TGTGCCAGCGGGACAGGGTCGAAAGAGACCCAGTACTTC. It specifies CASGTGSKETQYF.

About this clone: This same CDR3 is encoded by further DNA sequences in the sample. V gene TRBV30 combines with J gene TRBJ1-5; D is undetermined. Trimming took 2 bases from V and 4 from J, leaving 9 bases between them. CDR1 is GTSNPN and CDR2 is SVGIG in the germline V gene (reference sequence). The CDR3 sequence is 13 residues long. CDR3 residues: CAWSLGSNQPQHF. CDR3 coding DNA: TGTGCCTGGAGTTTGGGCAGTAATCAGCCCCAGCATTTT.

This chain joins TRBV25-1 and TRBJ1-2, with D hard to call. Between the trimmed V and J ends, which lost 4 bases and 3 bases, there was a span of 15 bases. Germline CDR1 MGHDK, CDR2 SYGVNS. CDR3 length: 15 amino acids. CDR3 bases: TGTGCCAGCAGTGCCACATCACCTAGGGACTATGGCTACACCTTC. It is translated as CASSATSPRDYGYTF.

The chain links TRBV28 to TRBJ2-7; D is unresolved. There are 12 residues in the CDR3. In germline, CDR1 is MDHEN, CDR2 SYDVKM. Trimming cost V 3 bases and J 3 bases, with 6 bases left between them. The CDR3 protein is CASSFTDYEQYF. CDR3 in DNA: TGTGCCAGCAGTTTTACGGACTACGAGCAGTACTTC. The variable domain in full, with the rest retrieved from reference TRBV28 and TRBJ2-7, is DVKVTQSSRYLVKRTGEKVFLECVQDMDHENMFWYRQDPGLGLRLIYFSYDVKMKEKGDIPEGYSVSREKKERFSLILESASTNQTSMYLCASSFTDYEQYFGPGTRLTVT.

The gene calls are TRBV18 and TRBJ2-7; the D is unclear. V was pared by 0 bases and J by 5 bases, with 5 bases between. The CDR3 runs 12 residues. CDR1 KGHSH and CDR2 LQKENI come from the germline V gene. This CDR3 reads CASSPPAHEQYF. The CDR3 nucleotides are TGTGCCAGCTCACCACCTGCCCACGAGCAGTACTTC.

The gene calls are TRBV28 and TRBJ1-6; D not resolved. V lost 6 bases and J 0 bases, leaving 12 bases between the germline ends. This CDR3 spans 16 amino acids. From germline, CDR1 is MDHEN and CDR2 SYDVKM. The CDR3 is CASSPTESSYNSPLHF. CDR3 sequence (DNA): TGTGCCAGCAGCCCTACAGAGAGCTCCTATAATTCACCCCTCCACTTT.

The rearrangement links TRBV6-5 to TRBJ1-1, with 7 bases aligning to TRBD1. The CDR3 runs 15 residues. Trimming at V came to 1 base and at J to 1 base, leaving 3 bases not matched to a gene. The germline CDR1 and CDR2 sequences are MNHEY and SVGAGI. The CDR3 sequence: CASSYLGQSNTEAFF. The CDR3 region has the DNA TGTGCCAGCAGTTACTTGGGACAGTCGAACACTGAAGCTTTCTTT.

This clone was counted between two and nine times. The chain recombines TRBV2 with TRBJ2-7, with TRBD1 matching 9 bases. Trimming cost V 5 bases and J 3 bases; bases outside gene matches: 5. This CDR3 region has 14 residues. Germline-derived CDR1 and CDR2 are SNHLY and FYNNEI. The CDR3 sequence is CASSRTGDNYEQYF. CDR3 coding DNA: TGTGCCAGCAGTCGGACAGGGGACAACTACGAGCAGTACTTC.

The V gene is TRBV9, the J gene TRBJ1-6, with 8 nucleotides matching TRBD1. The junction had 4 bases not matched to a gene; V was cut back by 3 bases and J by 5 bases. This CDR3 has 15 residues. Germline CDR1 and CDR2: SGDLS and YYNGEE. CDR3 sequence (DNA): TGTGCCAGCAGCGAAGGACAGGGAGATAATTCACCCCTCCACTTT. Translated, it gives CASSEGQGDNSPLHF.

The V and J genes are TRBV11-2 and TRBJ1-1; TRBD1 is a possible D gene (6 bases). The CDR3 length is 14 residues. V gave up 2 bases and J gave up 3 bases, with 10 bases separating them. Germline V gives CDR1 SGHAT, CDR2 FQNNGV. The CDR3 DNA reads TGTGCCAGCAGCTTACGACAGGCCGACACTGAAGCTTTCTTT. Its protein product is CASSLRQADTEAFF.

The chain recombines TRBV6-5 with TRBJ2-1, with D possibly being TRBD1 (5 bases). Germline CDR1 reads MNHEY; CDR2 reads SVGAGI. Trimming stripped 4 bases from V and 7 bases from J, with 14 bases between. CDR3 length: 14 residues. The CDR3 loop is CASSFYDSKNEQFF. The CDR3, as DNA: TGTGCCAGCAGTTTCTACGACAGTAAAAATGAGCAGTTCTTC.

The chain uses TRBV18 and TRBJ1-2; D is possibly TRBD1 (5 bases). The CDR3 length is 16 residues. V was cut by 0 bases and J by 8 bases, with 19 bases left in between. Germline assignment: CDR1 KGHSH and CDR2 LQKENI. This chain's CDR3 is CASSPPKQGGYGGYTF. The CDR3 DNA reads TGTGCCAGCTCACCACCGAAGCAGGGAGGGTACGGGGGCTACACCTTC.

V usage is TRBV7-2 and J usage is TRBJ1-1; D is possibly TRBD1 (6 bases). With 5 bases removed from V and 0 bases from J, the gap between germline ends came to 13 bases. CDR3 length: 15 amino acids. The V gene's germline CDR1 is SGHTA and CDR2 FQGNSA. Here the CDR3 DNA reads TGTGCCAGCAGCCTACAGGGTACCATGAACACTGAAGCTTTCTTT. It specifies CASSLQGTMNTEAFF.